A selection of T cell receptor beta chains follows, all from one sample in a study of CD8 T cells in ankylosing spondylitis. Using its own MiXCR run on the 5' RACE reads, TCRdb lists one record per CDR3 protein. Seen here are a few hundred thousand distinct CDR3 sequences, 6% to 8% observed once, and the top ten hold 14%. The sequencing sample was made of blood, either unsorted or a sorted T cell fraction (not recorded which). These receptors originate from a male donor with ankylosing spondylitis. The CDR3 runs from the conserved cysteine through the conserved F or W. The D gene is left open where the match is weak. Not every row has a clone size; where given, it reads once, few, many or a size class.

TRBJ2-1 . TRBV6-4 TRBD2 TGTGCCAGCAGTGACGAGGCTAGCGGGGGGGGGGCGCAGTTCTTC CASSDEASGGGAQFF
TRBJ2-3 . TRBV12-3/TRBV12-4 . TGTGCCAGCAGTTTCGGACCCTACCCAGATACGCAGTATTTT CASSFGPYPDTQYF
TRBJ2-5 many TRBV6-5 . TGTGCCAGCAGTTACTCGAGGGTGGCGGGACTGGAGACCCAGTACTTC CASSYSRVAGLETQYF
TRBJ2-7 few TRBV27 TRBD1 TGTGCCAGCAATCCTCGGGGCCCCGGACAGGGGTACGAGCAGTACTTC CASNPRGPGQGYEQYF
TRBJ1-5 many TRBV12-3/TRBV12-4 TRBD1 TGTGCCAGCTCTCAAGGACAGGGGCACGTGAGCAATCAGCCCCAGCATTTT CASSQGQGHVSNQPQHF
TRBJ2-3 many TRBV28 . TGTGCCAGCAGTTCCCTCGGAGTTACGCAGTATTTT CASSSLGVTQYF
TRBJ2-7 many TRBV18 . TGTGCCAGCTCACCCCTAGACCGAGGGAGCAGCCCCTACGAGCAGTACTTC CASSPLDRGSSPYEQYF
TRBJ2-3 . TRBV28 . TGTGCCAGCAGTTTATTAGCAGGCACAGATACGCAGTATTTT CASSLLAGTDTQYF
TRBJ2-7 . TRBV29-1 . TGCAGCGTATCGAGGGGAATAAGGTACGAGCAGTACTTC CSVSRGIRYEQYF
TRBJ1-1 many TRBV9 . TGTGCCAGCAGCCCCTCCCGGGGGGGAGGTGAAGCTTTCTTT CASSPSRGGGEAFF
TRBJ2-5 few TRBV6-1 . TGTGCCAGCAGTGAAGCAGCGTTACGTGTACTGGAGTACCAAGAGACCCAGTACTTC CASSEAALRVLEYQETQYF
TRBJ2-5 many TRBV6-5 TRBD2 TGTGCCAGCAGTAACGACCTAGCGGGAGAAGCAGAGACCCAGTACTTC CASSNDLAGEAETQYF
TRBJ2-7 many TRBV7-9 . TGTGCCAGCAGCCTCGTATCCTACGAGCAGTACTTC CASSLVSYEQYF
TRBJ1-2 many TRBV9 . TGTGCCAGCAGCCCCCGACCCGGAAACTATGGCTACACCTTC CASSPRPGNYGYTF
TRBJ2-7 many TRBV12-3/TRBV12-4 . TGTGCCAGCAGTTTACAGAGGTCCCTCTACGAGCAGTACTTC CASSLQRSLYEQYF
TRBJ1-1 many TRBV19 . TGTGCCAGTACTATCGGAGGAAGTGGCAACACTGAAGCTTTCTTT CASTIGGSGNTEAFF
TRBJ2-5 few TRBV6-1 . TGTGCCAGCAGTCGGGGGGCCCGGGAGACCCAGTACTTC CASSRGARETQYF
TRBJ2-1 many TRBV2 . TGTGCCAGCAGTGAGGGGAACTCATATTTCTTC CASSEGNSYFF
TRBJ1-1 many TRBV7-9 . TGTGCCAGCACCTGGGGGACAAGGGGATTCATGAACACTGAAGCTTTCTTT CASTWGTRGFMNTEAFF
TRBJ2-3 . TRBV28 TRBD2 TGTGCCAGCAGTTTAAGACTAGCGACAGATACGCAGTATTTT CASSLRLATDTQYF
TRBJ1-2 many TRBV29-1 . TGCAGCGTTGAAGACCAAGGAGGCTTCTATGGCTACACCTTC CSVEDQGGFYGYTF
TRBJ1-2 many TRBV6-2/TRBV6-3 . TGTGCCAGCAGCCCGGCCCCGGGAGGCTACACCTTC CASSPAPGGYTF
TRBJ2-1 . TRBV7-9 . TGTGCCAGCAGCTTCCTCACTAGCTACAATGAGCAGTTCTTC CASSFLTSYNEQFF
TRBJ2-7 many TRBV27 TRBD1 TGTGCCAGCAGTAAACCGGGACAGGGGTTCTACGAGCAGTACTTC CASSKPGQGFYEQYF
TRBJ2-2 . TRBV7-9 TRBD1 TGTGCCAGCAGCTCCGACAGGGGGCACACCGGGGAGCTGTTTTTT CASSSDRGHTGELFF
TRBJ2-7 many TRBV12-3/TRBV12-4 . TGTGCCAGCGGCCAAATCGGGGGCCTTTACGAGCAGTACTTC CASGQIGGLYEQYF
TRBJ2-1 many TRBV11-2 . TGTGCCAGCAGGGCGACAGGTCTTCGGCCCTACAATGAGCAGTTCTTC CASRATGLRPYNEQFF
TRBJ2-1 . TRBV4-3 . TGCGCCAGCAGCCAAGATCTGGGTAGCCTAGGAGGCAATGAGCAGTTCTTC CASSQDLGSLGGNEQFF
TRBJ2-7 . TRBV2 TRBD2 TGTGCCAGCAGTGATGCGGGAGGGGGTTACGAGCAGTACTTC CASSDAGGGYEQYF
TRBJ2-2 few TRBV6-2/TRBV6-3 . TGTGCCAGCAGTTCGACTTACCAGACCGGGGAGCTGTTTTTT CASSSTYQTGELFF
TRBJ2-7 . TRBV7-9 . TGTGCCAGCAGCCCCTTCTCCGGGGCATCCTACGAGCAGTACTTC CASSPFSGASYEQYF
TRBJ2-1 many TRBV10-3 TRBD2 TGTGCCATCAGTGAGTTTTGGCTAGCGGGAGTGGTAGGCAATGAGCAGTTCTTC CAISEFWLAGVVGNEQFF
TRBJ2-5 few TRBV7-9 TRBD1 TGTGCCAGCAGCTCGGACAGGGAAGGGCAGGAGACCCAGTACTTC CASSSDREGQETQYF
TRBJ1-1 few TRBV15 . TGTGCCACCAGCAGAGCCGCGGTTATACTCTTT CATSRAAVILF
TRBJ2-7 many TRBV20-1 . TGCAGTGCTAGAATCTTGGGGTCACGGTCCTACGAGCAGTACTTC CSARILGSRSYEQYF
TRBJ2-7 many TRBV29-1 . TGCAGCGTTCCCGGGAGCGACGACTACGAGCAGTACTTC CSVPGSDDYEQYF
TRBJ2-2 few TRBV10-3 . TGTGCCATCAGGGCGAACACCGGGGAGCTGTTTTTT CAIRANTGELFF
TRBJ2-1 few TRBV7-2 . TGTGCCAGCAGCTTAAACCAGTTAGCGAGCTACAATGAGCAGTTCTTC CASSLNQLASYNEQFF
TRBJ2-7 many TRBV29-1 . TGCAGCGTTGAAGTACGACTAGGCGAGCAGTACTTC CSVEVRLGEQYF
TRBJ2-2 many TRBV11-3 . TGTGCCAGCAGCCCCTCCCGGTCGAACACCGGGGAGCTGTTTTTT CASSPSRSNTGELFF
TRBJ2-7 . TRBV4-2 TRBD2 TGTGCCAGCTCCGACGGAACTAGCGGGACCTACGAGCAGTACTTC CASSDGTSGTYEQYF
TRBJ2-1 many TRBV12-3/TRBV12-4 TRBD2 TGTGCCAGCAGATTAGCGGGTTCTAACAATGAGCAGTTCTTC CASRLAGSNNEQFF
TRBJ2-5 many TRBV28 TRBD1 TGTGCCAGCAGTTTGACAGGGCTGTCGGCCCAGTACTTC CASSLTGLSAQYF
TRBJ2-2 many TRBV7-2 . TGTGCCAGCAGAGAAGTCTCCGGGGAGCTGTTTTTT CASREVSGELFF
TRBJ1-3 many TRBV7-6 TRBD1 TGTGCCAGCAGCCCGGGGACAGTTGGAAACACCATATATTTT CASSPGTVGNTIYF
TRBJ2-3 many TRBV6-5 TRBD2 TGTGCCAGCAGTTACGTCCTAGCGGGAGGGCCATATACGCAGTATTTT CASSYVLAGGPYTQYF
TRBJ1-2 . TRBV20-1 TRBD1 TGCAGTGCTAGAGCCGCGTTGACGACAGGGGACAATGGCTACACCTTC CSARAALTTGDNGYTF
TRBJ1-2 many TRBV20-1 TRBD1 TGCAGTGCTAGAGGCCGGGACAGGGCGGCTGGCTACACCTTC CSARGRDRAAGYTF
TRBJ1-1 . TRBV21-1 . TGTGCCACCCCTACCCCAATGAACACTGAAGCTTTCTTT CATPTPMNTEAFF
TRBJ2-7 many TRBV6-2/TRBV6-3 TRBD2 TGTGCCAGCAGCTATGGACTAGGGGCCCCCTACGAGCAGTACTTC CASSYGLGAPYEQYF
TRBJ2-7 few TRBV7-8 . TGTGCCAGCGGTAACAGGGTTAGGAACGAGCAGTACTTC CASGNRVRNEQYF